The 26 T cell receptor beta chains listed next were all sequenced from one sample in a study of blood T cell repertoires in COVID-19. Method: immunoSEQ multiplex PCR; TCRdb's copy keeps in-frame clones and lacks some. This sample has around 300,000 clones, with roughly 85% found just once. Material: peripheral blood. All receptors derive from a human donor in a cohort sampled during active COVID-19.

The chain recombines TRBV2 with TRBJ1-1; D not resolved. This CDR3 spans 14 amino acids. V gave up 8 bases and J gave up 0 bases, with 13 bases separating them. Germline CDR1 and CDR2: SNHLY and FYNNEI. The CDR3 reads CASLVPGLNTEAFF. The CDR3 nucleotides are TGTGCCAGCTTAGTCCCAGGCTTGAACACTGAAGCTTTCTTT. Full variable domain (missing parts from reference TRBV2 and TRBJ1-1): EPEVTQTPSHQVTQMGQEVILRCVPISNHLYFYWYRQILGQKVEFLVSFYNNEISEKSEIFDDQFSVERPDGSNFTLKIRSTKLEDSAMYFCASLVPGLNTEAFFGQGTRLTVV.

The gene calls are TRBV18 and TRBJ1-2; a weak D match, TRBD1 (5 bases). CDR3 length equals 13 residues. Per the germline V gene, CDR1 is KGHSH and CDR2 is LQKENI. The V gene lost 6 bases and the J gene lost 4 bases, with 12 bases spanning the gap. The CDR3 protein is CASSRQGSYGYTF. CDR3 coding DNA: TGTGCCAGCTCTCGTCAGGGTAGCTATGGCTACACCTTC.

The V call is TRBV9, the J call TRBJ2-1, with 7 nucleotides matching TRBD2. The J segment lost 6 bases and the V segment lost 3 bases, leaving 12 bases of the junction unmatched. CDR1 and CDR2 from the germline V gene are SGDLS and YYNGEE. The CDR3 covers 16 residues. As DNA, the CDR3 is TGTGCCAGCAGCGGAACGGGGGGAGGGGCAATCAATGAGCAGTTCTTC. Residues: CASSGTGGGAINEQFF.

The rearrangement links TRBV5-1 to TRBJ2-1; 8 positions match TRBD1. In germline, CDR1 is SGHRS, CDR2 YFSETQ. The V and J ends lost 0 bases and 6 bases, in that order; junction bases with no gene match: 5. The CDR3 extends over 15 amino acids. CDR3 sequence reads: CASSLALGQGNEQFF. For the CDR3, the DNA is TGCGCCAGCAGCTTGGCCCTCGGACAGGGCAATGAGCAGTTCTTC.

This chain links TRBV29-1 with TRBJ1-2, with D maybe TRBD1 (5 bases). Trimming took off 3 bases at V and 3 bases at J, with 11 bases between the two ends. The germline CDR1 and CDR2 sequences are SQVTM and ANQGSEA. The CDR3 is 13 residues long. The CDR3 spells CSVDSDSHYGYTF. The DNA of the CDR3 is TGCAGCGTTGACTCCGACAGCCACTATGGCTACACCTTC. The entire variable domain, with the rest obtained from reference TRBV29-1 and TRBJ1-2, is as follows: SAVISQKPSRDICQRGTSLTIQCQVDSQVTMMFWYRQQPGQSLTLIATANQGSEATYESGFVIDKFPISRPNLTFSTLTVSNMSPEDSSIYLCSVDSDSHYGYTFGSGTRLTVV.

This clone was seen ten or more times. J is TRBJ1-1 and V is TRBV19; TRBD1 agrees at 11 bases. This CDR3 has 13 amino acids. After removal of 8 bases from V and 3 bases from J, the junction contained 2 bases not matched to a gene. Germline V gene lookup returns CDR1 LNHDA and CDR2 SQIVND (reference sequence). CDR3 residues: CASGGQGDTEAFF. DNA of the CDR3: TGTGCCAGTGGGGGACAGGGGGACACTGAAGCTTTCTTT.

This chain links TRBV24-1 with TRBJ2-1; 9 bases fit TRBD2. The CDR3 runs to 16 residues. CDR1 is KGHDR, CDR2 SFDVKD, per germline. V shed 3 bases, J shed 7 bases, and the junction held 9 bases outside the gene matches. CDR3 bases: TGTGCCACCAGTGATCCGAGAGCGGGGGGTATTAATGAGCAGTTCTTC. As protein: CATSDPRAGGINEQFF.

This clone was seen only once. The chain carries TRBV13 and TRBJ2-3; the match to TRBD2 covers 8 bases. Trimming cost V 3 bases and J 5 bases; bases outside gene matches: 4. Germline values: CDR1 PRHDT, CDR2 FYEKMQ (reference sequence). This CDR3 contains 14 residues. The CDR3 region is CASSFGAGGDTQYF. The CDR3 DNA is TGTGCCAGCAGCTTTGGGGCGGGGGGAGATACGCAGTATTTT. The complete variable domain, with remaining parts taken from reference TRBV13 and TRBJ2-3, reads AAGVIQSPRHLIKEKRETATLKCYPIPRHDTVYWYQQGPGQDPQFLISFYEKMQSDKGSIPDRFSAQQFSDYHSELNMSSLELGDSALYFCASSFGAGGDTQYFGPGTRLTVL.

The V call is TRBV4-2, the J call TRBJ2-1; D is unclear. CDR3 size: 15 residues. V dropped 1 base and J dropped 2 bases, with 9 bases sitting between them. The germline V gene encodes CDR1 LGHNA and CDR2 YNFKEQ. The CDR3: CASSQATGAYNEQFF. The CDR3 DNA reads TGTGCCAGCAGCCAAGCAACCGGAGCCTACAATGAGCAGTTCTTC.

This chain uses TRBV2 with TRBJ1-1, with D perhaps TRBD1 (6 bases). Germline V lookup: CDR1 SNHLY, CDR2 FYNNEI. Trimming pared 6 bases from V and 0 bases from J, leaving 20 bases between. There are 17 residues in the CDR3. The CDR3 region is CASRPLDRSHMNTEAFF. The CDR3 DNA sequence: TGTGCCAGCAGACCCCTAGACAGGTCACATATGAACACTGAAGCTTTCTTT.

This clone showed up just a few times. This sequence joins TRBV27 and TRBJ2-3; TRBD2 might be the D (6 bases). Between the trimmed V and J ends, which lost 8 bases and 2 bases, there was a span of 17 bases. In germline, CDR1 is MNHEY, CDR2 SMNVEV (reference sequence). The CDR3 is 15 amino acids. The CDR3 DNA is TGTGCCAGCGGGATATGGGACTCCTACACAGATACGCAGTATTTT. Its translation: CASGIWDSYTDTQYF.

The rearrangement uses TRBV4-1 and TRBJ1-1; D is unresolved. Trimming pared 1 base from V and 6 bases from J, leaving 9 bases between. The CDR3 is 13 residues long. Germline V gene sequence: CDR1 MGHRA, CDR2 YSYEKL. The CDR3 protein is CASSQGRRPEAFF. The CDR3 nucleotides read TGCGCCAGCAGCCAAGGCCGGAGGCCTGAAGCTTTCTTT.

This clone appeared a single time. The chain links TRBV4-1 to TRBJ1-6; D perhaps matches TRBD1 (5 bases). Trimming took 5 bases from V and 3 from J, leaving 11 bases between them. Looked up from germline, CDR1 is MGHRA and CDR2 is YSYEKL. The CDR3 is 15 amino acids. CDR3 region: CASSTRQFYNSPLHF. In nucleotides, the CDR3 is TGCGCCAGCAGCACCCGACAGTTCTATAATTCACCCCTCCACTTT.

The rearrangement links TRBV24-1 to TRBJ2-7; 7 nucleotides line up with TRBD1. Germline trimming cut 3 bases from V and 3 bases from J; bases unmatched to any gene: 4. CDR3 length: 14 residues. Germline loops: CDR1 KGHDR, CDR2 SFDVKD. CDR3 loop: CATSDPGQSYEQYF. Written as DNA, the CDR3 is TGTGCCACCAGTGATCCGGGACAGAGCTACGAGCAGTACTTC.

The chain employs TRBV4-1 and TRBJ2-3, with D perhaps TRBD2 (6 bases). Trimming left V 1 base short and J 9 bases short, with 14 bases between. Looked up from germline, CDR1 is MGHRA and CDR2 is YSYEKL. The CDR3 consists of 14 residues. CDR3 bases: TGCGCCAGCAGCCAAGCTACCGGGACTCTGACGCAGTATTTT. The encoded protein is CASSQATGTLTQYF.

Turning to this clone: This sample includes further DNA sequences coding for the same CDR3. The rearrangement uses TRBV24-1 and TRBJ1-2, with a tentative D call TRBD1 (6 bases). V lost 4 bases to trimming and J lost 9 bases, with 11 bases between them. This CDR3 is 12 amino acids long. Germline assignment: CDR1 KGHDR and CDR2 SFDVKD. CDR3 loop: CATSDLRGSYTF. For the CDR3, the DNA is TGTGCCACCAGTGACCTCAGGGGTAGCTACACCTTC.

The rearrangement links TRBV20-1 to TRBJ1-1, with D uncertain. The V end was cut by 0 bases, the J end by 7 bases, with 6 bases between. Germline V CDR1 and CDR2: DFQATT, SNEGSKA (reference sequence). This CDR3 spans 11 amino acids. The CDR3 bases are TGCAGTGCTAGAGAAATAGATGAAGCTTTCTTT. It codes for CSAREIDEAFF.

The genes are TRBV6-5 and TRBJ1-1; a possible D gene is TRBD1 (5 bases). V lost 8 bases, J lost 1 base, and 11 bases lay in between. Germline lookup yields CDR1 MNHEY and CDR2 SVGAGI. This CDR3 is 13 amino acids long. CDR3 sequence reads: CASLGTGNTEAFF. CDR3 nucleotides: TGTGCCAGCCTCGGAACAGGGAACACTGAAGCTTTCTTT.

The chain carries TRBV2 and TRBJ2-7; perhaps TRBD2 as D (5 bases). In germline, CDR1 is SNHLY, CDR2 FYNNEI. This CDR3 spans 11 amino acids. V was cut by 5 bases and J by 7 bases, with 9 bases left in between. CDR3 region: CASSFPGEQYF. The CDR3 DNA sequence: TGTGCCAGCAGTTTTCCGGGGGAGCAGTACTTC.

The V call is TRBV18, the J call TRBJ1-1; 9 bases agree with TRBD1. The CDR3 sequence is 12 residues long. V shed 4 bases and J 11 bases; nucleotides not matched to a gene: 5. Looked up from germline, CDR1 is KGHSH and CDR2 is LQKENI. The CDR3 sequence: CASSQRDREAFF. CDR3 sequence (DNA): TGTGCCAGCTCACAGCGGGACAGGGAGGCTTTCTTT.

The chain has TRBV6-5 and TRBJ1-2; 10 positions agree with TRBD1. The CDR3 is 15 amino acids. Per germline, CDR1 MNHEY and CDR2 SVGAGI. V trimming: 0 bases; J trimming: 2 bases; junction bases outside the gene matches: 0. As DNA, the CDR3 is TGTGCCAGCAGTTACTCGGACAGGGGGAACTATGGCTACACCTTC. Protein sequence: CASSYSDRGNYGYTF.

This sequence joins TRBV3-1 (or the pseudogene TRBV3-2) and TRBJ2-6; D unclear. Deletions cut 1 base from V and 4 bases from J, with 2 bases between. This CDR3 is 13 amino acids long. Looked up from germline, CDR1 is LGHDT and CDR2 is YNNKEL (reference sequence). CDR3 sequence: CASSQAGANVLTF. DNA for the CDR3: TGTGCCAGCAGCCAAGCGGGGGCCAACGTCCTGACTTTC.

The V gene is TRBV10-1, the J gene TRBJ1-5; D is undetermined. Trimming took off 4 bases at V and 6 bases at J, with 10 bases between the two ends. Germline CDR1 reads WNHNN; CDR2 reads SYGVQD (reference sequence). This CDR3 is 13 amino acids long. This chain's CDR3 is CASSANAFQPQHF. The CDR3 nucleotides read TGCGCCAGCAGTGCGAACGCGTTTCAGCCCCAGCATTTT.

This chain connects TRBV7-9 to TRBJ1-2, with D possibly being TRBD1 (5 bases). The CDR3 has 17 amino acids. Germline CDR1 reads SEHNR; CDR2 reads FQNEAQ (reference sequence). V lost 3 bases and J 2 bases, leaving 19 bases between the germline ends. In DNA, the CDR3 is TGTGCCAGCAGCTTTATAAGGGGACTATCAACCAACTATGGCTACACCTTC. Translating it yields CASSFIRGLSTNYGYTF.

The CDR3 DNA reads TGTGCCAGCAGTCGCGGGGGGACGAACACCGGGGAGCTGTTTTTT. Its translation: CASSRGGTNTGELFF. The V call is TRBV25-1, the J call TRBJ2-2; TRBD2 aligns across 8 bases. CDR3 size: 15 residues. Germline V gene data show CDR1 as MGHDK and CDR2 as SYGVNS. The V gene end was trimmed by 5 bases and the J gene end by 0 bases; junction bases not matched to a gene: 2.

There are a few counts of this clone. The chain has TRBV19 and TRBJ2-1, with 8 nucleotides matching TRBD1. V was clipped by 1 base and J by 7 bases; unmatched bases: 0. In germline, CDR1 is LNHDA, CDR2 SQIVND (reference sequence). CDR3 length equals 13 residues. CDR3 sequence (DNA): TGTGCCAGTAGTATAGGGGACAGGAATGAGCAGTTCTTC. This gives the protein CASSIGDRNEQFF.